A selection of T cell receptor beta chains follows, all from one sample in a study of blood T cell repertoires in COVID-19. Repertoires were generated with immunoSEQ multiplex PCR, while TCRdb's copy carries only in-frame clones and drops some. The sample shows 250,000 to 400,000 clones, about nine tenths of them seen only once. The specimen sequenced was peripheral blood. The receptors originated from a woman aged 25 to 39 with COVID-19, enrolled during active disease. The CDR3 runs from the conserved cysteine through the conserved F or W. The D gene is left open where the match is weak. Some rows have no size entry. The others give once, few or many, or a class for an expanded clone.

size: NA
D: TRBD1
V: TRBV27
J: TRBJ1-1
CDR3: CASSLTGGFAEAFF
DNA: TGTGCCAGCAGTTTAACAGGGGGCTTCGCTGAAGCTTTCTTT

size: once
D: TRBD2
V: TRBV5-1
J: TRBJ2-3
CDR3: CASSRGLAGSTDTQYF
DNA: TGCGCCAGCAGCCGGGGACTAGCGGGGAGCACAGATACGCAGTATTTT

size: NA
D: NA
V: TRBV2
J: TRBJ1-2
CDR3: CASSAWGEFGGYTF
DNA: TGTGCCAGCAGTGCCTGGGGGGAGTTTGGGGGCTACACCTTC

size: many
D: NA
V: TRBV6-5
J: TRBJ1-1
CDR3: CASRNLEVNTEAFF
DNA: TGTGCCAGCAGAAACCTCGAGGTGAACACTGAAGCTTTCTTT

size: NA
D: NA
V: TRBV7-9
J: TRBJ2-1
CDR3: CASSQSGHNYNEQFF
DNA: TGTGCCAGCAGCCAGTCGGGACACAATTACAATGAGCAGTTCTTC

size: NA
D: TRBD1
V: TRBV2
J: TRBJ1-6
CDR3: CASSPGTGRFSYNSPLHF
DNA: TGTGCCAGCAGTCCAGGGACAGGGAGGTTTTCCTATAATTCACCCCTCCACTTT

size: NA
D: NA
V: TRBV28
J: TRBJ1-4
CDR3: CASSLGGGAEKLFF
DNA: TGTGCCAGCAGTTTAGGGGGGGGCGCGGAAAAACTGTTTTTT

size: NA
D: NA
V: TRBV10-3
J: TRBJ1-5
CDR3: CAIRVSVNQPQHF
DNA: TGTGCCATCAGGGTCTCGGTCAATCAGCCCCAGCATTTT

size: NA
D: NA
V: TRBV6-2/TRBV6-3
J: TRBJ2-1
CDR3: CASSYREHYNEQFF
DNA: TGTGCCAGCAGTTATCGTGAGCATTACAATGAGCAGTTCTTC

size: NA
D: NA
V: TRBV30
J: TRBJ2-5
CDR3: CAYRGSGETQYF
DNA: TGTGCCTATAGGGGTTCGGGTGAGACCCAGTACTTC

size: NA
D: TRBD1
V: TRBV4-3
J: TRBJ1-1
CDR3: CASSQGQGAGNTEAFF
DNA: TGCGCCAGCAGCCAAGGCCAGGGGGCAGGGAACACTGAAGCTTTCTTT

size: once
D: TRBD1
V: TRBV30
J: TRBJ1-1
CDR3: CAWSWTPGQGDTEAFF
DNA: TGTGCCTGGAGTTGGACACCGGGACAGGGAGACACTGAAGCTTTCTTT

size: NA
D: TRBD1
V: TRBV3-1/TRBV3-2
J: TRBJ2-5
CDR3: CASSQDAGDRVKTQYF
DNA: TGTGCCAGCAGCCAAGATGCGGGGGACAGGGTGAAGACCCAGTACTTC

size: NA
D: TRBD1
V: TRBV24-1
J: TRBJ2-1
CDR3: CATSEGGQGGGEQFF
DNA: TGTGCCACCAGTGAGGGGGGACAGGGGGGCGGAGAGCAGTTCTTC

size: NA
D: NA
V: TRBV2
J: TRBJ1-2
CDR3: CASSDGVENYGYTF
DNA: TGTGCCAGCAGTGACGGGGTAGAGAACTATGGCTACACCTTC